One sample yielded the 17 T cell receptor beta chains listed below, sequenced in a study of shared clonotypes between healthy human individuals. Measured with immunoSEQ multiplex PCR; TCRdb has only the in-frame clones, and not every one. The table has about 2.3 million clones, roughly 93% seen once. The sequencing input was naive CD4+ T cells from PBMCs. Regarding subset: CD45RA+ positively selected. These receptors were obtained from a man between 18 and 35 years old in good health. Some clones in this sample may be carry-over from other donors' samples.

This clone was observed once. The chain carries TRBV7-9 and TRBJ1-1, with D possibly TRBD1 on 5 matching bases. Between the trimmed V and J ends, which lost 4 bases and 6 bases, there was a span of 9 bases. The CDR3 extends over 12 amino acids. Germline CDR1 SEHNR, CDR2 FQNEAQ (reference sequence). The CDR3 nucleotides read TGTGCCAGCAGCTCCGACAGTGCTGAAGCTTTCTTT. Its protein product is CASSSDSAEAFF.

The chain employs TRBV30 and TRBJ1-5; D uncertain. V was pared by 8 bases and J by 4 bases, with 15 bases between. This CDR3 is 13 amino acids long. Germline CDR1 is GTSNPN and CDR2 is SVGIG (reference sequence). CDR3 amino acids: CAGQAGPNQPQHF. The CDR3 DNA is TGTGCCGGCCAGGCGGGTCCGAATCAGCCCCAGCATTTT.

The CDR3 protein is CARGKKPSGELFF. The CDR3 nucleotides are TGTGCCCGGGGGAAGAAGCCCTCCGGGGAGCTGTTTTTT. The V call is TRBV30, the J call TRBJ2-2; the D gene is possibly TRBD2 (6 bases). V lost 8 bases and J lost 6, with 16 bases in between. The CDR3 has 13 amino acids. Germline V lookup: CDR1 GTSNPN, CDR2 SVGIG (reference sequence).

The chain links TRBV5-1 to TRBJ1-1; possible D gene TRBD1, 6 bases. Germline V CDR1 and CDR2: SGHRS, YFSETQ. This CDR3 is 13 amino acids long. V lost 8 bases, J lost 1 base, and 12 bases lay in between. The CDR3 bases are TGCGCCAGTGTAAAACAGGGGAACACTGAAGCTTTCTTT. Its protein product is CASVKQGNTEAFF.

The CDR3 reads CASTGTSSGNTIYF. CDR3 nucleotide sequence: TGTGCCTCGACAGGGACAAGCTCTGGAAACACCATATATTTT. This sequence joins TRBV28 and TRBJ1-3; 7 bases align to TRBD1. After removal of 11 bases from V and 0 bases from J, the junction contained 7 bases not matched to a gene. CDR1 is MDHEN, CDR2 SYDVKM, per germline. The CDR3 length is 14 residues.

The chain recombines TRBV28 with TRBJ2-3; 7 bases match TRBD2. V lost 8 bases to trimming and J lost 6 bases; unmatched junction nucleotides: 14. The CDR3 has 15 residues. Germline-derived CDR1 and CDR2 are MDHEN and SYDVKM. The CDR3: CASPAEGRDLDTQYF. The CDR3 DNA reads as TGTGCCAGCCCCGCGGAGGGGAGGGATTTGGATACGCAGTATTTT.

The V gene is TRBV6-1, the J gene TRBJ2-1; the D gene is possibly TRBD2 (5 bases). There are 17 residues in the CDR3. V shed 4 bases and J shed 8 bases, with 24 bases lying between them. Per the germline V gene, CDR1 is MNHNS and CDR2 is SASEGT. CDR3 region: CASSVGLTATPGDEQFF. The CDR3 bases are TGTGCCAGCAGTGTCGGACTGACCGCGACCCCTGGCGATGAGCAGTTCTTC.

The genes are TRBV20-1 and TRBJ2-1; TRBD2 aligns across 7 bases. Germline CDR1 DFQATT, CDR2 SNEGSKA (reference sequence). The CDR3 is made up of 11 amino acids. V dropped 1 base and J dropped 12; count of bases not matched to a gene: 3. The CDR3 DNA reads TGCAGTGCTAGAGGATTAGCGGGGCAGTTCTTC. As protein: CSARGLAGQFF.

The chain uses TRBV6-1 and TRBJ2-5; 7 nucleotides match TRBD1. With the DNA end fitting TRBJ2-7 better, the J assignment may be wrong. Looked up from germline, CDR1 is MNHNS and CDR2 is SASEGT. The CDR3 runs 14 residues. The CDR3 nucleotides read TGTGCCAGCAATTCCAACAGGGGTCTTAGCGAGCAGTACTTC. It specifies CASNSNRGLSEQYF.

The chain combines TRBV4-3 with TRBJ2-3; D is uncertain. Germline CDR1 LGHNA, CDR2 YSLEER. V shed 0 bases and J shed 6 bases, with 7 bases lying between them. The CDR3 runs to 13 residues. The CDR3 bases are TGCGCCAGCAGCCAAGATTCGATGGATACGCAGTATTTT. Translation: CASSQDSMDTQYF.

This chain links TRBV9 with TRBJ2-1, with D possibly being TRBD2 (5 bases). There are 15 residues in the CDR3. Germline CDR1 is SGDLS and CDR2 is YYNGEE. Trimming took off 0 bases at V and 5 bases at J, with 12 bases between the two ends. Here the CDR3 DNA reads TGTGCCAGCAGCGTAGCCCCACCCGGGGACAATGAGCAGTTCTTC. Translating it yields CASSVAPPGDNEQFF.

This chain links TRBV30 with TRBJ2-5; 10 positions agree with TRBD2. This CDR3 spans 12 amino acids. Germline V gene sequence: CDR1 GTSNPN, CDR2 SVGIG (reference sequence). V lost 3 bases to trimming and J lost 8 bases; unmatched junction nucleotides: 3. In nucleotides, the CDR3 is TGTGCCTGGAGCCTAGCGGGAGATACCCAGTACTTC. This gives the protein CAWSLAGDTQYF.

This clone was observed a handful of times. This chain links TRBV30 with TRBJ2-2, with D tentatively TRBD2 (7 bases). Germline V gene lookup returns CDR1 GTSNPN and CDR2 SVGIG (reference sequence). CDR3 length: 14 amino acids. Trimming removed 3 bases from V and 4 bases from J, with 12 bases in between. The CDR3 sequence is CAWRVAGATGELFF. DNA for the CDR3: TGTGCCTGGAGGGTCGCGGGGGCCACCGGGGAGCTGTTTTTT.

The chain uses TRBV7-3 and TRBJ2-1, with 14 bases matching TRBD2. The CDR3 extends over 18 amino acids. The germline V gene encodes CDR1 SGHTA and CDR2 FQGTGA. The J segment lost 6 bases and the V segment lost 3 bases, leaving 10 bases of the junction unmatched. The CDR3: CASSFESGLAGAVNEQFF. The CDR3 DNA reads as TGTGCCAGCAGCTTTGAATCGGGACTAGCGGGAGCGGTCAATGAGCAGTTCTTC. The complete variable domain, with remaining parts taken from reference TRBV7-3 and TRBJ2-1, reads GAGVSQTPSNKVTEKGKYVELRCDPISGHTALYWYRQSLGQGPEFLIYFQGTGAADDSGLPNDRFFAVRPEGSVSTLKIQRTERGDSAVYLCASSFESGLAGAVNEQFFGPGTRLTVL.

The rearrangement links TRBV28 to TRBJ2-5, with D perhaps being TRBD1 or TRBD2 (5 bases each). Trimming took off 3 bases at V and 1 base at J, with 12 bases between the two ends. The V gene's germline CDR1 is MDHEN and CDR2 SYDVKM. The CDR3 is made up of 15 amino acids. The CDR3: CASSFGGAGQETQYF. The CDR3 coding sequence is TGTGCCAGCAGTTTTGGGGGTGCGGGCCAAGAGACCCAGTACTTC.

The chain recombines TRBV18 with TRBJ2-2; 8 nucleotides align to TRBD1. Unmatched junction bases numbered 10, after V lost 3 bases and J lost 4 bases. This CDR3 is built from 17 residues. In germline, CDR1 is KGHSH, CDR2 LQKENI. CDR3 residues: CASSPLDRGRSTGELFF. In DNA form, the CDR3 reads TGTGCCAGCTCACCCCTTGACAGGGGTCGGTCCACCGGGGAGCTGTTTTTT.

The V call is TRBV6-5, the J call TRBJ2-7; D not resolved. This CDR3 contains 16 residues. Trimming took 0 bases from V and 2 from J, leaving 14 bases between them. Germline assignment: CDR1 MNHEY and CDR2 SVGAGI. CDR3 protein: CASSYSDPRIPYEQYF. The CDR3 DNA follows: TGTGCCAGCAGTTACTCTGACCCCAGGATACCCTACGAGCAGTACTTC.